What follows are 31 T cell receptor beta chains derived from one specimen sequenced in a study of blood T cells in healthy people across ages. With a J-beta primer mix and a sample-barcoded 5' primer, a second PCR ran 7 to 11 cycles. One entry per CDR3 protein results from TCRdb running MiXCR on the 5' RACE reads. The sample records about 650,000 distinct CDR3 sequences, roughly 32% being singletons. The material sequenced was blood. The receptors were sampled from a woman of 80 years or more in good health.

This clonotype was observed many times. The J gene is TRBJ1-1, the V gene TRBV5-1; D ambiguous. Germline V gene data show CDR1 as SGHRS and CDR2 as YFSETQ. V was cut by 0 bases and J by 1 base, with 10 bases left in between. CDR3 size: 15 residues. CDR3 bases: TGCGCCAGCAGCTTGGATGGAAGACGGAACACTGAAGCTTTCTTT. It yields the protein CASSLDGRRNTEAFF. Supplemented by reference TRBV5-1 and TRBJ1-1, the full variable domain reads KAGVTQTPRYLIKTRGQQVTLSCSPISGHRSVSWYQQTPGQGLQFLFEYFSETQRNKGNFPGRFSGRQFSNSRSEMNVSTLELGDSALYLCASSLDGRRNTEAFFGQGTRLTVV.

There are many counts of this clonotype. The gene calls are TRBV5-1 and TRBJ2-1, with 8 bases identical to TRBD1. This CDR3 comprises 16 residues. The junction had 15 bases not matched to a gene; V was cut back by 4 bases and J by 9 bases. CDR1 and CDR2 (germline): SGHRS, YFSETQ. Here the CDR3 DNA reads TGCGCCAGCAGCCTCCTCAGCCGACAGGGGAGGACTGAGCAGTTCTTC. It specifies CASSLLSRQGRTEQFF. Full variable domain (remainder filled in from reference TRBV5-1 and TRBJ2-1): KAGVTQTPRYLIKTRGQQVTLSCSPISGHRSVSWYQQTPGQGLQFLFEYFSETQRNKGNFPGRFSGRQFSNSRSEMNVSTLELGDSALYLCASSLLSRQGRTEQFFGPGTRLTVL.

Concerning this clonotype: A single base separates this from a much larger clone, so it may be a read error. The rearrangement joins TRBV12-3 or TRBV12-4 to TRBJ1-2, with D tentatively TRBD1 (5 bases). The CDR3 runs 15 residues. The CDR3 reads CAGSPGPRGWNGYTF. The CDR3 bases are TGTGCCGGCAGTCCCGGCCCACGGGGGTGGAATGGCTACACCTTC.

This clonotype has at least ten counts. The rearrangement links TRBV12-3 or TRBV12-4 to TRBJ2-7; 9 nucleotides agree with TRBD1. This CDR3 spans 13 amino acids. With 6 bases clipped from V and 5 bases from J, the junction kept 5 bases outside the gene matches. In DNA form, the CDR3 reads TGTGCCAGCAGGCCGGGACAGGGCCACGAGCAGTACTTC. Protein sequence: CASRPGQGHEQYF.

The chain employs TRBV4-1 and TRBJ2-1; 12 bases match TRBD2. From germline, CDR1 is MGHRA and CDR2 YSYEKL. The J segment lost 10 bases and the V segment lost 1 base, leaving 5 bases of the junction unmatched. The CDR3 covers 15 residues. The CDR3 sequence is CASSQGLAGAGEQFF. In nucleotides, the CDR3 is TGCGCCAGCAGCCAAGGACTAGCGGGAGCGGGGGAGCAGTTCTTC.

This clonotype was detected ten times or more. This chain uses TRBV20-1 with TRBJ2-5; D might be TRBD2 (6 bases). From germline, CDR1 is DFQATT and CDR2 SNEGSKA (reference sequence). The germline V and J ends were trimmed by 7 bases and 2 bases, with 20 bases remaining between them. The CDR3 totals 15 residues. DNA of the CDR3: TGCAGTGGTGGCGGGGTTCAGGCAATGCAAGAGACCCAGTACTTC. It codes for CSGGGVQAMQETQYF.

The chain uses TRBV5-5 and TRBJ2-5; D is tentatively TRBD1 or TRBD2 (5 bases each). The CDR3 extends over 15 amino acids. The V gene lost 4 bases and the J gene lost 1 base, with 14 bases spanning the gap. From germline, CDR1 is SGHKS and CDR2 YYEKEE (reference sequence). The chain's CDR3 is CASSRPGTVQETQYF. The DNA of the CDR3 is TGTGCCAGCAGCCGACCTGGGACGGTCCAAGAGACCCAGTACTTC.

In its sample, this clonotype was seen a few times. The CDR3 sequence is CSVGTGGEYGYTF. CDR3 DNA: TGCAGCGTTGGGACAGGGGGCGAATATGGCTACACCTTC. This chain connects TRBV29-1 to TRBJ1-2, with TRBD1 matching 11 bases. Trimming cost V 4 bases and J 5 bases; bases outside gene matches: 3. The CDR3 loop spans 13 amino acids. CDR1 and CDR2 (germline): SQVTM, ANQGSEA.

This clonotype was seen many times. CDR3 in DNA: TGCGCCAGCAGCTTGGTAGGGACAGACGGCGAGACCCAGTACTTC. It encodes CASSLVGTDGETQYF. The chain joins TRBV5-1 to TRBJ2-5, with 7 nucleotides matching TRBD1. V shed 0 bases and J 5 bases; nucleotides not matched to a gene: 7. CDR1 is SGHRS and CDR2 is YFSETQ in the germline V gene. This CDR3 contains 15 residues.

This clonotype was seen repeatedly, ten times or more. The chain couples TRBV5-1 to TRBJ2-1, with D perhaps TRBD2 (6 bases). Trimming removed 4 bases from V and 10 bases from J, with 30 bases in between. The CDR3 spans 18 residues. Germline values: CDR1 SGHRS, CDR2 YFSETQ. The CDR3 protein is CASSGTNRDSGQNEEQFF. CDR3 nucleotides: TGCGCCAGCAGCGGGACGAATAGGGACTCCGGCCAAAATGAGGAGCAGTTCTTC.

A few counts support this clonotype. A clone one base away is much larger, so this may be a read error. The chain carries TRBV12-3 or TRBV12-4 and TRBJ2-7, with D unresolved. The CDR3 is made up of 13 amino acids. The ends were cut back, 6 bases at V and 2 bases at J, with 11 bases in the middle. The CDR3 region has the DNA TGTGCCAGCAGGTTTATGAAGCCCTACGAGCAGTACTTC. Protein product: CASRFMKPYEQYF.

A word on this clonotype: One end of the junction varies from germline; a read error may be responsible. The rearrangement joins TRBV7-2 to TRBJ2-5; no reliable D call. Germline V gene sequence: CDR1 SGHTA, CDR2 FQGNSA. This CDR3 has 13 amino acids. Here the CDR3 DNA reads TGTGCCAGTAGCTCTTTCGCCCTCAATGAGCAGTACTTC. Translating it yields CASSSFALNEQYF.

The sample holds one count of this clonotype. This chain links TRBV7-9 with TRBJ2-3, with D possibly matching TRBD2 (7 bases). CDR1 and CDR2 from the germline V gene are SEHNR and FQNEAQ (reference sequence). The CDR3 is made up of 16 amino acids. Trimming stripped 4 bases from V and 6 bases from J, with 20 bases between. CDR3 in amino acids: CASSSSGGGSRDTQYF. CDR3 DNA: TGTGCCAGCAGCTCTAGTGGGGGGGGCAGTCGCGATACGCAGTATTTT.

The table lists this clonotype with many counts. The chain employs TRBV5-1 and TRBJ1-1, with D possibly TRBD1 on 6 matching bases. Germline CDR1 is SGHRS and CDR2 is YFSETQ. CDR3 length: 16 amino acids. Trimming cost V 3 bases and J 0 bases, with 15 bases left between them. CDR3 sequence (DNA): TGCGCCAGCAGCTATCCGAGGGGGACATTGAACACTGAAGCTTTCTTT. It yields the protein CASSYPRGTLNTEAFF. The complete variable domain, with remaining parts taken from reference TRBV5-1 and TRBJ1-1, reads KAGVTQTPRYLIKTRGQQVTLSCSPISGHRSVSWYQQTPGQGLQFLFEYFSETQRNKGNFPGRFSGRQFSNSRSEMNVSTLELGDSALYLCASSYPRGTLNTEAFFGQGTRLTVV.

This clonotype showed up many times. The chain has TRBV3-1 and TRBJ2-7; D not resolved. The CDR3 consists of 13 residues. Germline loops: CDR1 LGHDT, CDR2 YNNKEL (reference sequence). V was shortened by 4 bases and J by 3 bases, with 10 bases between the two germline ends. The CDR3 reads CASSRGTNYEQYF. The CDR3, as DNA: TGTGCCAGCAGCCGCGGAACTAACTACGAGCAGTACTTC.

Ten or more counts support this clonotype. The chain employs TRBV6-5 and TRBJ2-3, with TRBD2 matching 12 bases. The germline gives CDR1 MNHEY, CDR2 SVGAGI. Unmatched junction bases numbered 15, after V lost 5 bases and J lost 9 bases. The CDR3 extends over 17 amino acids. CDR3 in DNA: TGTGCCAGCAGTCCTCTCCTAGCGGGGGGGCCCGAGCTGACGCAGTATTTT. It codes for CASSPLLAGGPELTQYF.

The chain couples TRBV7-6 to TRBJ2-5, with D perhaps being TRBD1 or TRBD2 (6 bases each). Per the germline V gene, CDR1 is SGHVS and CDR2 is FNYEAQ. V dropped 4 bases and J dropped 5 bases, with 20 bases sitting between them. CDR3 length: 16 residues. The CDR3 DNA reads TGTGCCAGCAGCTCCCCCGTGGGGGGCGCGGGGGAGACCCAGTACTTC. This codes for CASSSPVGGAGETQYF.

As to this clonotype: It may be a read error: a sequence one base away is much more abundant. This chain uses TRBV5-1 with TRBJ2-1; a possible D gene is TRBD2 (5 bases). The germline V and J ends were trimmed by 3 bases and 10 bases, with 17 bases remaining between them. CDR1 and CDR2 from the germline V gene are SGHRS and YFSETQ. This CDR3 contains 14 residues. The CDR3 here is CASSWNAVRGEQFF. The CDR3 region has the DNA TGCGCCAGCAGCTGGAACGCGGTCCGAGGGGAGCAGTTCTTC.

This clonotype was observed many times. The V call is TRBV10-3, the J call TRBJ1-1; D is unclear. This CDR3 is 16 amino acids long. V dropped 1 base and J dropped 0 bases, with 12 bases sitting between them. The germline V gene encodes CDR1 ENHRY and CDR2 SYGVKD. The CDR3 protein is CAISELSLSLNTEAFF. The CDR3 nucleotides are TGTGCCATCAGTGAGTTAAGTCTTAGTTTGAACACTGAAGCTTTCTTT.

This rearrangement joins TRBV7-2 to TRBJ2-3; 11 bases match TRBD2. This CDR3 has 14 residues. V dropped 7 bases and J dropped 4; count of bases not matched to a gene: 4. CDR1 is SGHTA, CDR2 FQGNSA, per germline. The CDR3 spells CASTLAGGSDTQYF. The CDR3 DNA reads TGTGCCAGCACCCTAGCGGGGGGTTCAGATACGCAGTATTTT.

This clonotype was detected ten times or more. The chain recombines TRBV12-3 or TRBV12-4 with TRBJ2-7, with unresolved D. Trimming removed 0 bases at V and 3 bases at J, with 12 bases between. The CDR3 consists of 15 residues. For the CDR3, the DNA is TGTGCCAGCAGTTTAGCAGGAGTCGTGAGCTACGAGCAGTACTTC. Amino acid sequence: CASSLAGVVSYEQYF.

This clonotype was recorded many times. J is TRBJ2-1 and V is TRBV20-1, with 9 bases aligning to TRBD1. This CDR3 spans 14 amino acids. J lost 6 bases, V lost 2 bases, and 5 bases had no gene match. CDR1 and CDR2 from the germline V gene are DFQATT and SNEGSKA (reference sequence). This CDR3 is CSARPGTGINEQFF. The CDR3, as DNA: TGCAGTGCTAGACCGGGGACAGGGATCAATGAGCAGTTCTTC.

This clonotype was seen more than once but under ten times. The chain uses TRBV5-6 and TRBJ1-2; maybe TRBD1 (5 bases). The CDR3 length is 12 residues. The V gene lost 2 bases and the J gene lost 10 bases, with 12 bases spanning the gap. Germline V lookup: CDR1 SGHDT, CDR2 YYEEEE. The chain's CDR3 is CASSLRQFTYTF. CDR3 nucleotide sequence: TGTGCCAGCAGCTTACGACAGTTTACCTACACCTTC.

To note about this clonotype: Compared with germline, one end of the junction differs, possibly owing to a read error. The V call is TRBV7-6, the J call TRBJ2-5, with D possibly TRBD1 on 5 matching bases. Judging by the DNA end, TRBJ2-7 fits better; the J call may be wrong. Germline CDR1 and CDR2: SGHVS and FNYEAQ. The CDR3 has 18 amino acids. CDR3 in DNA: TGTGCCGGCAGCTTAGTGAAGTCAGGGTTGGGTCGGAACTACGAGCAGTACTTC. It codes for CAGSLVKSGLGRNYEQYF.

The genes are TRBV11-2 and TRBJ2-2; 9 bases are a match to TRBD2. The CDR3 is 17 amino acids. V lost 2 bases to trimming and J lost 6 bases; unmatched junction nucleotides: 10. Germline V gene data show CDR1 as SGHAT and CDR2 as FQNNGV. CDR3 DNA: TGTGCCAGCAGCTTACGAGTGGCGGGAGGGCCGGCCGGGGAGCTGTTTTTT. Protein: CASSLRVAGGPAGELFF. The whole variable domain, filled in from reference TRBV11-2 and TRBJ2-2, reads EAGVAQSPRYKIIEKRQSVAFWCNPISGHATLYWYQQILGQGPKLLIQFQNNGVVDDSQLPKDRFSAERLKGVDSTLKIQPAKLEDSAVYLCASSLRVAGGPAGELFFGEGSRLTVL.

This clonotype was observed at least ten times. The chain employs TRBV3-1 and TRBJ2-7, with D tentatively TRBD2 (5 bases). The length of the CDR3 is 12 residues. Germline CDR1 and CDR2: LGHDT and YNNKEL (reference sequence). Between the trimmed V and J ends, which lost 4 bases and 7 bases, there was a span of 11 bases. CDR3 nucleotide sequence: TGTGCCAGCAGCCTTCGAACGGGGGAGCAGTACTTC. Its translation is CASSLRTGEQYF.

Note on this clonotype: This sequence may be a read error, since a much larger clone differs from it by one base. The chain carries TRBV7-9 and TRBJ2-5; 8 nucleotides align to TRBD1. Looked up from germline, CDR1 is SEHNR and CDR2 is FQNEAQ (reference sequence). The trim removed 4 bases at V and 3 bases at J, leaving 7 bases unmatched. The CDR3 is made up of 15 amino acids. For the CDR3, the DNA is TGTGCCAGCAGCTCAAGGACAGGGATGGAAGAGACCCAGTACTTC. Translating it yields CASSSRTGMEETQYF. Full variable domain (rest looked up from reference TRBV7-9 and TRBJ2-5): DTGVSQNPRHKITKRGQNVTFRCDPISEHNRLYWYRQTLGQGPEFLTYFQNEAQLEKSRLLSDRFSAERPKGSFSTLEIQRTEQGDSAMYLCASSSRTGMEETQYFGPGTRLLVL.

This clonotype occurred many times. The V gene is TRBV7-8, the J gene TRBJ2-1, with TRBD2 matching over 9 bases. The CDR3 spans 17 residues. J was trimmed by 1 base and V by 5 bases; bases with no gene match: 9. CDR1 is SGHVS and CDR2 is FQNEAQ in the germline V gene. The CDR3 region has the DNA TGTGCCAGCAGCCAAATAGCGGGGGCCCGGTCCTACAATGAGCAGTTCTTC. It encodes CASSQIAGARSYNEQFF.

This clonotype was detected many times. In nucleotides, the CDR3 is TGTGCCAGCAGCGTTCCGGGACAGAGCTATGGCTACACCTTC. It translates to CASSVPGQSYGYTF. V and J are TRBV5-5 and TRBJ1-2; 7 nucleotides agree with TRBD1. The length of the CDR3 is 14 residues. Trimming cost V 4 bases and J 4 bases; bases outside gene matches: 7. CDR1 SGHKS and CDR2 YYEKEE come from the germline V gene (reference sequence).

Concerning this clonotype: A much larger clone sits a single nucleotide away, making a read error possible. As DNA, the CDR3 is TGCAGTGCTAGGTCCGGGGGAAATCGGCCCCAGCATTTT. It specifies CSARSGGNRPQHF. The rearrangement joins TRBV20-1 to TRBJ1-5; perhaps TRBD1 as D (5 bases). The germline V gene has CDR1 DFQATT and CDR2 SNEGSKA (reference sequence). The CDR3 consists of 13 residues.

The V call is TRBV6-2 or TRBV6-3, the J call TRBJ2-3, with TRBD1 identical over 7 bases. The germline gives CDR1 MNHEY, CDR2 SVGEGT. The CDR3 spans 15 residues. V lost 6 bases, J lost 3 bases, and 9 bases stayed unmatched. CDR3 nucleotides: TGTGCCAGCAGGCCTCCGAGACAGGGAACAGATACGCAGTATTTT. Its translation: CASRPPRQGTDTQYF.